This T cell receptor (beta chain) is from a study of blood T cell repertoires in COVID-19. V lost 5 bases to trimming and J lost 0 bases; unmatched junction nucleotides: 7. The CDR3 is 15 residues long. From germline, CDR1 is SGHAT and CDR2 FQNNGV. Clones were sequenced by immunoSEQ multiplex PCR, and TCRdb holds only the in-frame ones, with some missing. The sample yields under 350,000 clones, just over 85% seen once. This chain connects TRBV11-2 to TRBJ2-7; 7 bases are shared with TRBD2. Sequenced sample: PBMCs or T cells enriched from blood (not recorded which). This sequence was found in a woman in her thirties or forties with acute COVID-19. This CDR3 is CASSGRSGTSYEQYF. DNA for the CDR3: TGTGCCAGCAGCGGAAGAAGCGGGACCTCCTACGAGCAGTACTTC.